This is a list of T cell receptor beta chains from one sample in a study of cytomegalovirus exposure and HLA in healthy donors. Using immunoSEQ multiplex PCR, the repertoire was profiled, and TCRdb retains in-frame clones only, with some absent. This repertoire comprises roughly 78,000 clones; its ten largest clones make up roughly 0.8%. The specimen was PBMCs. Source of these receptors: a boy younger than 18 in good health and CMV-seronegative. Both conserved end residues are part of each CDR3. The order of the fields is J gene, D gene, V gene, CDR3 DNA, CDR3 protein. D genes are given only for firm matches.

TRBJ1-1,TRBD1,TRBV7-9,TGTGCCAGCAGCCAGTTGTGGACAGGTGGAGTTGGCACTGAAGCTTTCTTT,CASSQLWTGGVGTEAFF
TRBJ2-7,TRBD1,TRBV29-1,TGCAGCGTTGAAGACCGACAGGGGGCACCCGAGCAGTACTTC,CSVEDRQGAPEQYF
TRBJ1-1,-,TRBV2,TGTGCCAGCAGTGTAAATCAGATGAACACTGAAGCTTTCTTT,CASSVNQMNTEAFF
TRBJ2-2,TRBD1,TRBV18,TGTGCCAGCTCACCCTCGCAAGGGGGCAACGGGGAGCTGTTTTTT,CASSPSQGGNGELFF
TRBJ1-5,TRBD1,TRBV9,TGTGCCAGCAGAAAGGGGGCAAGTCAGCCCCAGCATTTT,CASRKGASQPQHF
TRBJ1-4,-,TRBV2,TGTGCCAGCATCACAGGACGGACACAGAACCGTGCAACTAATGAAAAACTGTTTTTT,CASITGRTQNRATNEKLFF
TRBJ2-6,-,TRBV10-3,TGTGCCATCAGTGGACAGGCGATCTCTGGGGCCAACGTCCTGACTTTC,CAISGQAISGANVLTF
TRBJ2-1,TRBD2,TRBV4-1,TGCGCCAGCAGCCTGTTCCGGGGGGTGAACAATGAGCAGTTCTTC,CASSLFRGVNNEQFF
TRBJ2-2,TRBD1,TRBV5-1,TGCGCCAGCAGCGCCGGGACAGACAACACCGGGGAGCTGTTTTTT,CASSAGTDNTGELFF
TRBJ2-2,-,TRBV19,TGTGCCAGTAGGTTACAGGTATCCGGGGAGCTGTTTTTT,CASRLQVSGELFF
TRBJ1-1,-,TRBV9,TGTGCCAGCAGCGTGACAGGGAACACTGAAGCTTTCTTT,CASSVTGNTEAFF